This T cell receptor beta chain was obtained from a study of OX40 agonist ivuxolimab in advanced cancers. Overall study: Patients' therapy was ivuxolimab, an antibody that acts as an agonist of OX40 (CD134).

About this clone itself: Its antigen is still unknown.

Study observations and caveats: Low normalized clonal expansion also occurred in some nonresponding patients.

Trimming removed 3 bases from V and 4 bases from J; junction bases left unmatched: 6. The CDR3 is made up of 15 amino acids. The V gene's germline CDR1 is SGHTA and CDR2 FQGNSA. Sequencing was performed with immunoSEQ multiplex PCR; in TCRdb, only in-frame clones are kept and a portion is missing. The profile shows some 84,000 clones, roughly 87% of them singletons. This sequence originates from an adult with an advanced solid tumor such as melanoma, head and neck, liver or kidney cancer. The source material was CD4+ or CD8+ T cells sorted from blood, sampled in a trial of the OX40 agonist ivuxolimab. The rearrangement uses TRBV7-2 and TRBJ2-1; TRBD1 agrees at 7 bases. CDR3 amino acids: CASSFDRAPYNEQFF. The CDR3 nucleotides read TGTGCCAGCAGCTTTGACAGGGCCCCTTACAATGAGCAGTTCTTC.